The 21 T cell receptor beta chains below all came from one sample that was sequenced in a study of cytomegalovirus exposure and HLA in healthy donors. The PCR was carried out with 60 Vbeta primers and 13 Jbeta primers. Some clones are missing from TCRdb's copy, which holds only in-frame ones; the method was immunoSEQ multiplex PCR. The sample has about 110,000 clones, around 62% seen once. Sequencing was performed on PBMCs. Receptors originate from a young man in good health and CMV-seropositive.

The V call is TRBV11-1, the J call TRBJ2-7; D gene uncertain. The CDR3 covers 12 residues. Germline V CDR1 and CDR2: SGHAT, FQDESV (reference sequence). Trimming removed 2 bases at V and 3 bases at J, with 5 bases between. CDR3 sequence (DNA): TGTGCCAGCAGCTTAATCAACTACGAGCAGTACTTC. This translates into CASSLINYEQYF.

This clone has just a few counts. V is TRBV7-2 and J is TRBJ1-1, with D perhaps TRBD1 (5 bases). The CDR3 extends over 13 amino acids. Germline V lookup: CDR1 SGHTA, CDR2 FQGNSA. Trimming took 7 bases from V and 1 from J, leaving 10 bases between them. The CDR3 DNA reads TGTGCCAGCAACCGGGGGGGGAACACTGAAGCTTTCTTT. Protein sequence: CASNRGGNTEAFF.

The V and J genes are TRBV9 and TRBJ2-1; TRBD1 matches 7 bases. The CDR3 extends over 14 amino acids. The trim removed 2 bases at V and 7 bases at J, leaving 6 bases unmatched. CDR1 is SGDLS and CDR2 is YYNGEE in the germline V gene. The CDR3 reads CASSVVARGNEQFF. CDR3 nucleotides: TGTGCCAGCAGCGTTGTAGCCAGGGGGAATGAGCAGTTCTTC.

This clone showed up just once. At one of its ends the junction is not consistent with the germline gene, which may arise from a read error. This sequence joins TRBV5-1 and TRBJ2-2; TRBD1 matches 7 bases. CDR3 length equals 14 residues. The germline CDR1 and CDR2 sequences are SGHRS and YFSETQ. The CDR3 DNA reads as TGCGCCAGCAGCTTAGACAGGGCCACCGGAGAGCTGTTTTTT. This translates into CASSLDRATGELFF.

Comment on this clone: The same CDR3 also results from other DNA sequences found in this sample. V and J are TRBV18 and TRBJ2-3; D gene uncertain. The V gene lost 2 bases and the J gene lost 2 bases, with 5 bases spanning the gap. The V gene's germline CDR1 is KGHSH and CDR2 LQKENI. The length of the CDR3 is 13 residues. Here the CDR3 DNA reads TGTGCCAGCTCACCAAGCCTCACAGATACGCAGTATTTT. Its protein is CASSPSLTDTQYF.

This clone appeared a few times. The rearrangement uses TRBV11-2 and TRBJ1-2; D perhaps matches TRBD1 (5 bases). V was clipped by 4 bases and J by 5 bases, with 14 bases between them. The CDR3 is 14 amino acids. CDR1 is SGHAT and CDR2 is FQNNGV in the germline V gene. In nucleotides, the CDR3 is TGTGCCAGCAGCTCCCATTGGGGGGAATATGGCTACACCTTC. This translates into CASSSHWGEYGYTF.

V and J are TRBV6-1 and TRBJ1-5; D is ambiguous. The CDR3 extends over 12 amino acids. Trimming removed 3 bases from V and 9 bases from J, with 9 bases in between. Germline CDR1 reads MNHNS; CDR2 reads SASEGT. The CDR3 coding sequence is TGTGCCAGCAGTGATCTGTTCCGGCCCCAGCATTTT. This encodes CASSDLFRPQHF.

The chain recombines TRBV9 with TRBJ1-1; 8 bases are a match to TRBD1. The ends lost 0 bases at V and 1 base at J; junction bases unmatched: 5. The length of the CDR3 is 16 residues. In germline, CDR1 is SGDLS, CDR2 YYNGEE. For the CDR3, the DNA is TGTGCCAGCAGCGTAGGGGCAGGGGGCGGGAACACTGAAGCTTTCTTT. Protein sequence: CASSVGAGGGNTEAFF. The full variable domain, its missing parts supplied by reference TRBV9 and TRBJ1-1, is DSGVTQTPKHLITATGQRVTLRCSPRSGDLSVYWYQQSLDQGLQFLIQYYNGEERAKGNILERFSAQQFPDLHSELNLSSLELGDSALYFCASSVGAGGGNTEAFFGQGTRLTVV.

Written as DNA, the CDR3 is TGCGCCAGCAGCAAGGCCGCTAGCGGGGCTGACGAGCAGTACTTC. Translated, it gives CASSKAASGADEQYF. This chain connects TRBV5-1 to TRBJ2-7; 9 nucleotides align to TRBD2. The V and J ends lost 4 bases and 5 bases, in that order; junction bases with no gene match: 10. Germline loops: CDR1 SGHRS, CDR2 YFSETQ. There are 15 residues in the CDR3.

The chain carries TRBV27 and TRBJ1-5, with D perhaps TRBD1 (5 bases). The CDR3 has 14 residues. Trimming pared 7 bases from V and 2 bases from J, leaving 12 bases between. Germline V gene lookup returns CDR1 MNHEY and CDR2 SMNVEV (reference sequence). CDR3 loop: CASTPSRGNQPQHF. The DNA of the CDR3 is TGTGCCAGCACCCCCAGCAGGGGCAATCAGCCCCAGCATTTT.

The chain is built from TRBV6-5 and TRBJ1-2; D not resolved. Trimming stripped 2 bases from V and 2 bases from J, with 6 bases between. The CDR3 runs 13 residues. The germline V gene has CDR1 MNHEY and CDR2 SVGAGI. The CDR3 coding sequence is TGTGCCAGCAGTTACACAGAGAACTATGGCTACACCTTC. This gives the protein CASSYTENYGYTF.

The CDR3 DNA is TGTGCCAGTTCGGGGGGGCGTGTTGAGCAGTTCTTC. Protein product: CASSGGRVEQFF. The gene calls are TRBV7-9 and TRBJ2-1; TRBD2 matches at 8 bases. This CDR3 has 12 residues. The V segment lost 9 bases and the J segment 9 bases; nucleotides outside the gene matches: 7. Germline V gives CDR1 SEHNR, CDR2 FQNEAQ (reference sequence).

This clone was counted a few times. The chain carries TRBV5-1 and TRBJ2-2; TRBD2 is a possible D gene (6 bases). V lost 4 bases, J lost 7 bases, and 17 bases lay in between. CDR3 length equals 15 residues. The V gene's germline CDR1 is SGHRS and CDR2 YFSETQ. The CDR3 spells CASSPSGLRGGELFF. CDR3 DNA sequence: TGCGCCAGCAGCCCCTCGGGACTTCGGGGCGGGGAGCTGTTTTTT.

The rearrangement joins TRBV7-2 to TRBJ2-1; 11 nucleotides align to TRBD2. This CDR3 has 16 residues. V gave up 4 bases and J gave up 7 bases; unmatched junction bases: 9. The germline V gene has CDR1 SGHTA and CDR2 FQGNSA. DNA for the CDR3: TGTGCCAGCAGCTCAGTAGCGGGGGGGTGGTTTAATGAGCAGTTCTTC. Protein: CASSSVAGGWFNEQFF.

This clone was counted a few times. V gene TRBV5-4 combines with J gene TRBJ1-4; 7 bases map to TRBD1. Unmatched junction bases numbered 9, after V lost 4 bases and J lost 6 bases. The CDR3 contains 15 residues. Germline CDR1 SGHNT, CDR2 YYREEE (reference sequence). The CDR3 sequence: CASSMKTGVDEKLFF. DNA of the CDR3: TGTGCCAGCAGCATGAAAACAGGGGTTGATGAAAAACTGTTTTTT.

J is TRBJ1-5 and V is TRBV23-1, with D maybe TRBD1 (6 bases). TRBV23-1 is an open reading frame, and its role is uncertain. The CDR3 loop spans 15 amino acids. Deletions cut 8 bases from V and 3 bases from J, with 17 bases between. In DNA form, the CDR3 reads TGCGCCAGCGATCGGACAGTACGAGTCAATCAGCCCCAGCATTTT. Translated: CASDRTVRVNQPQHF.

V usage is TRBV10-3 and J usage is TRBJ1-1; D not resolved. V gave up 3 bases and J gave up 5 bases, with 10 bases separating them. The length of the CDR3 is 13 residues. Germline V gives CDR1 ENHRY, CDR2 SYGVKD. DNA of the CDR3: TGTGCCATCAGTGAATGGAGTGGGACTGAAGCTTTCTTT. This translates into CAISEWSGTEAFF.

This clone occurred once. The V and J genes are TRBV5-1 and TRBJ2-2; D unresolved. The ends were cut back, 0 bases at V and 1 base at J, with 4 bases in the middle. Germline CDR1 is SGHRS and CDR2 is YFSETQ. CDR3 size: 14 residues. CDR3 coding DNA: TGCGCCAGCAGCTTGGCCGGGAACACCGGGGAGCTGTTTTTT. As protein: CASSLAGNTGELFF.

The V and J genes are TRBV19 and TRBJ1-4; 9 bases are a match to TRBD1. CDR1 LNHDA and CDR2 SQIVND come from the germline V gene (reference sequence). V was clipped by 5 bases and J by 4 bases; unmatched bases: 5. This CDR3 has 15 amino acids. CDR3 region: CASSLRDRVNEKLFF. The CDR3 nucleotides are TGTGCCAGTAGTCTCCGGGACAGGGTTAATGAAAAACTGTTTTTT.

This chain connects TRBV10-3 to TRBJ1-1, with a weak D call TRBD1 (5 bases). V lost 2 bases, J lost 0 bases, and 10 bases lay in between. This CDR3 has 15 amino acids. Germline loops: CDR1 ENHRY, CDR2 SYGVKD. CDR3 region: CAISEGAPMNTEAFF. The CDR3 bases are TGTGCCATCAGTGAGGGGGCTCCCATGAACACTGAAGCTTTCTTT.

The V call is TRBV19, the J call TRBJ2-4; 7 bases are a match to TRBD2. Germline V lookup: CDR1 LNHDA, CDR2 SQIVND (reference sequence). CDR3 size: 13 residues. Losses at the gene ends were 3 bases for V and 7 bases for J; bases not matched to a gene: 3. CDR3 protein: CASSMGGSNIQYF. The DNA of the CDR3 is TGTGCCAGTAGTATGGGGGGGTCGAACATTCAGTACTTC.